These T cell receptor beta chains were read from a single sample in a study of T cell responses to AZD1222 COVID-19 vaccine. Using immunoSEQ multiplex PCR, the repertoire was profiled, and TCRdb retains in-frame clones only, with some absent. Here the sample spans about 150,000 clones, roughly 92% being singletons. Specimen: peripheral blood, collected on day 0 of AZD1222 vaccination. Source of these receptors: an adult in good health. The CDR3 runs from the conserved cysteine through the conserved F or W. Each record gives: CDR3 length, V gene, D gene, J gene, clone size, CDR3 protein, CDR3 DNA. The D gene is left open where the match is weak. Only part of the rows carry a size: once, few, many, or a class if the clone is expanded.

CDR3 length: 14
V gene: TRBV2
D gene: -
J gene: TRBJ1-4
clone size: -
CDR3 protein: CASSPGTGGEKLFF
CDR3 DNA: TGTGCCAGCAGTCCCGGGACGGGGGGAGAAAAACTGTTTTTT

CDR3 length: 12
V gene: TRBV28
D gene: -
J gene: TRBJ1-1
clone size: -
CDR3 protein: CASSFLGSEAFF
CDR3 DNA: TGTGCCAGCAGTTTCCTAGGCTCTGAAGCTTTCTTT

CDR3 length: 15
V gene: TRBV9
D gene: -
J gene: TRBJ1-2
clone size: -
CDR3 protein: CASSPRTDFNYGYTF
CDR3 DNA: TGTGCCAGCAGCCCGCGGACAGATTTTAACTATGGCTACACCTTC

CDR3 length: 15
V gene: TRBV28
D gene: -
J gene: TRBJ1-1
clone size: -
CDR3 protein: CASSVIGAGNTEAFF
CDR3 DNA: TGTGCCAGCAGTGTTATTGGGGCGGGGAACACTGAAGCTTTCTTT

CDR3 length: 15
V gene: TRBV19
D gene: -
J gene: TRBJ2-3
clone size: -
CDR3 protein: CASSIAGGGRDTQYF
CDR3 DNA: TGTGCCAGTAGTATAGCTGGAGGTGGGCGGGATACGCAGTATTTT

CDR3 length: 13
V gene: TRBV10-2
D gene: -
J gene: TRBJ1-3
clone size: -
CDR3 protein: CASSDNSGNTIYF
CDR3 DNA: TGCGCCAGCAGTGACAACTCTGGAAACACCATATATTTT

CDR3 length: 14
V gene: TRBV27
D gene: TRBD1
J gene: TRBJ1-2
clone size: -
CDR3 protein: CASSLGQGGKGYTF
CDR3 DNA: TGTGCCAGCAGTTTAGGGCAGGGGGGTAAGGGCTACACCTTC

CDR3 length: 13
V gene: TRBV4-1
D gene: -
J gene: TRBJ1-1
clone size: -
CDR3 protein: CASRSQGNQKAFF
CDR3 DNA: TGCGCCAGCAGAAGTCAGGGGAACCAGAAGGCTTTCTTT

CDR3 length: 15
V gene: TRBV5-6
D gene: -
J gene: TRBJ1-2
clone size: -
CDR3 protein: CASSRRQLANYGYTF
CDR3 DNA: TGTGCCAGCAGCCGTCGACAGTTGGCAAACTATGGCTACACCTTC

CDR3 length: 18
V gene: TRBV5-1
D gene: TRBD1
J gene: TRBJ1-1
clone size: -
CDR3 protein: CASSYKLWDRAPNAEAFF
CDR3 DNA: TGCGCCAGCAGCTACAAACTGTGGGACAGGGCCCCAAACGCTGAAGCTTTCTTT

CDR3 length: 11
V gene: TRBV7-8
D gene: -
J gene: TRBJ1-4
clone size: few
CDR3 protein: CASSSREKLFF
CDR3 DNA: TGTGCCAGCAGCTCGCGAGAAAAACTGTTTTTT

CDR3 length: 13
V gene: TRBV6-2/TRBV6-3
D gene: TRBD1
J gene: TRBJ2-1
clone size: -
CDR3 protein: CASSYGTVISRFF
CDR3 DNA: TGTGCCAGCAGTTACGGGACAGTAATTTCTCGGTTCTTC

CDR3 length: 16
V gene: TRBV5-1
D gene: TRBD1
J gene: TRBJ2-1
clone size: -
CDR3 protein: CASSWPRTGINNEQFF
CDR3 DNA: TGCGCCAGCAGCTGGCCCCGGACAGGGATCAACAATGAGCAGTTCTTC

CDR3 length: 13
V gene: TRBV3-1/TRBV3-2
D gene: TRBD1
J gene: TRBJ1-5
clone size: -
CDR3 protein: CASSLQGNQPQHF
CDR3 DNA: TGTGCCAGCAGCCTACAGGGGAATCAGCCCCAGCATTTT

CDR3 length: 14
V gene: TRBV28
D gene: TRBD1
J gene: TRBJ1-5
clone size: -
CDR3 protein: CASIEQGAGQPQHF
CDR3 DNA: TGTGCCAGCATCGAACAGGGGGCGGGTCAGCCCCAGCATTTT

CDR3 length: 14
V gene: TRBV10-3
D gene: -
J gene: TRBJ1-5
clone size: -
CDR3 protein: CAISQDGSNQPQHF
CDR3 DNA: TGTGCCATCAGCCAGGACGGCAGCAATCAGCCCCAGCATTTT

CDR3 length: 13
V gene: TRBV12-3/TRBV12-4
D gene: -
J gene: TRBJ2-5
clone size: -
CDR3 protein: CASSKDNQETQYF
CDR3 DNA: TGTGCCAGCAGCAAGGACAACCAAGAGACCCAGTACTTC

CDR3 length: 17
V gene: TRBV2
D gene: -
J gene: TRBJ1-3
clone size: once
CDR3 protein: CASKSRAGTYSGNTIYF
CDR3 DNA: TGTGCCTCAAAATCCCGAGCAGGGACCTACTCTGGAAACACCATATATTTT

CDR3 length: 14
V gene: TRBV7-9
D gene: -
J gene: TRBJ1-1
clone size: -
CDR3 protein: CASSLGGSYTEAFF
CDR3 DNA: TGTGCCAGCAGCTTAGGGGGATCCTACACTGAAGCTTTCTTT

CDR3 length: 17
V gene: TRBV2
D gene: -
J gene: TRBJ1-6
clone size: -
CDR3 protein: CASILLGPGRGNSPLHF
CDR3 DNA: TGTGCCAGCATCCTCCTGGGCCCGGGTCGGGGAAATTCACCCCTCCACTTT

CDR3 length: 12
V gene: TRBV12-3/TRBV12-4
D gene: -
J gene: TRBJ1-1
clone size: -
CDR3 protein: CASSFAANGAFF
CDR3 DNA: TGTGCCAGCAGTTTTGCTGCAAATGGGGCTTTCTTT

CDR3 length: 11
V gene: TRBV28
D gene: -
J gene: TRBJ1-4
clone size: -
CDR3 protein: CASARGAKLFF
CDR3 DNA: TGTGCCAGCGCGAGAGGCGCGAAACTGTTTTTT

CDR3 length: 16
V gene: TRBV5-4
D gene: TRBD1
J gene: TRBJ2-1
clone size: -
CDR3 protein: CASSLAPGQGLQEQFF
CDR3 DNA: TGTGCCAGCAGCTTGGCCCCCGGACAGGGTCTACAGGAGCAGTTCTTC

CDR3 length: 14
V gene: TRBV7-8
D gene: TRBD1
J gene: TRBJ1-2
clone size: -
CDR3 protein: CASSLGTAMDGYTF
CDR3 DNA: TGTGCCAGCAGCCTTGGGACAGCGATGGATGGCTACACCTTC

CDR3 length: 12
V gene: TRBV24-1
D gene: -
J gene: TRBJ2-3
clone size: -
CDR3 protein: CATSDTTDTQYF
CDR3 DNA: TGTGCCACCAGTGACACCACAGATACGCAGTATTTT

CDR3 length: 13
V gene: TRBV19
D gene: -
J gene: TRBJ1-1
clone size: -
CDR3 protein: CASSIQGQTEAFF
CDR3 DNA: TGTGCCAGTAGTATTCAGGGCCAAACTGAAGCTTTCTTT

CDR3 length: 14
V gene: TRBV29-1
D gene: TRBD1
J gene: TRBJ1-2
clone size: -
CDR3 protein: CSASSTTGGDGYTF
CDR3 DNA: TGCAGCGCTTCCTCCACTACAGGGGGCGATGGCTACACCTTC

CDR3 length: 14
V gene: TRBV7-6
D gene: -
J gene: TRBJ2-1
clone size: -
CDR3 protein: CASSSPGINNEQFF
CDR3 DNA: TGTGCCAGCAGCTCCCCGGGAATTAACAATGAGCAGTTCTTC

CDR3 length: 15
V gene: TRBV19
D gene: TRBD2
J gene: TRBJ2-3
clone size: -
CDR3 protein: CASSIETSGRDTQYF
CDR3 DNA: TGTGCCAGTAGTATAGAGACTAGCGGGAGGGATACGCAGTATTTT

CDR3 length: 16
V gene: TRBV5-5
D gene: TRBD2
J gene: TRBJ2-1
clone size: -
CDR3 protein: CASSLAGGGSYNEQFF
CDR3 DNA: TGTGCCAGCAGCTTAGCGGGGGGCGGCTCCTACAATGAGCAGTTCTTC